The clone carrying this T cell receptor (beta chain) was seen more than once but under ten times. Its antigen is still unknown. This CDR3 region has 15 residues. The V segment lost 6 bases and the J segment 4 bases; nucleotides outside the gene matches: 10. Per germline, CDR1 GTSNPN and CDR2 SVGIG (reference sequence). This sample is part of a study of T-cell reconstitution after alpha-beta-depleted transplantation in children. General observations from the study: Some patients owed their high day-60 TCRbeta diversity to surviving recipient T cells and thymic progenitors. Where alpha-beta T cells came from about two months after transplant was reportedly several hundred expanded graft clones. A year post-transplant, T-cell counts and diversity derived mostly from newly produced T cells.

Preparation of the TCRbeta library was carried out with unique molecular identifiers. TCRdb analysed the PCR reads with MiXCR anew, one entry per CDR3 protein. The sample records hundreds of thousands of distinct CDR3 sequences, more than 20% being singletons. The TCR was taken from a female patient aged 2-15 years who had a stem cell transplant for congenital amegakaryocytic thrombocytopenia, so the T cells may come from the graft donor. The sample consisted of PBMCs, mostly from graft donor cells, taken 360 days after TCRalphabeta/CD19-depleted stem cell transplant. The chain combines TRBV30 with TRBJ2-5; 11 bases match TRBD1. CDR3 amino acids: CACSRGQGAGETQYF. The CDR3 DNA sequence: TGTGCCTGCTCTCGCGGACAGGGGGCAGGAGAGACCCAGTACTTC.